The entry below gives a single T cell receptor (beta chain) sequence along with its context. The CDR3 spans 14 residues. The germline V gene has CDR1 MDHEN and CDR2 SYDVKM. A second PCR, run for about 7 to 11 cycles, used a sample-barcoded 5' primer plus a J-beta primer mix. Using its own MiXCR run on the 5' RACE reads, TCRdb lists one record per CDR3 protein. The sample holds 1.5 million to 2 million distinct CDR3 sequences, 49% seen once. PBMCs, at least 7 million per sample, were isolated. The record originates from a study of blood T cells in healthy people across ages. This rearrangement joins TRBV28 to TRBJ2-7, with 10 bases lining up with TRBD1. The DNA end lines up better with TRBJ2-5; the J call may be wrong. This clonotype originated in a woman aged 40 to 50 in good health. Material for sequencing was blood. The CDR3 loop is CASSLTGGEKTQYF. The CDR3 bases are TGTGCCAGCAGCCTGACAGGGGGCGAGAAGACCCAGTACTTC.